This T cell receptor (beta chain) appears in the sequencing data of a study of chemoradiotherapy in HPV16-positive cancers. Study-level information: Functional T-cell assays on a couple of HPV16-positive patients' cells defined candidate HPV-specific clones and common TCR motifs. Whole-study results and caveats: During treatment, candidate HPV-specific clones and E7-related motifs expanded in tumor. For HPV16-positive patients, expanding HPV-responsive T cells associated with longer recurrence-free survival.

A note on this clone: Its antigen is undetermined.

Germline-derived CDR1 and CDR2 are SGHVS and FNYEAQ. The CDR3 contains 15 residues. Trimming at V came to 5 bases and at J to 6 bases, leaving 8 bases not matched to a gene. Data came from immunoSEQ multiplex PCR; TCRdb stores just in-frame clones and leaves some out. The table lists over 10,000 clones, 55% to 70% of them singletons. This chain connects TRBV7-6 to TRBJ1-1; TRBD1 matches 11 bases. Specimen collection occurred from a patient who underwent chemoradiotherapy. The receptor was isolated from a human donor with HPV-associated anogenital cancer. The CDR3 loop reads CASSPLKDRGPEAFF. The CDR3 nucleotides are TGTGCCAGCAGCCCCCTAAAGGACAGGGGGCCTGAAGCTTTCTTT.